This T cell receptor beta chain is from a study of Ad26.COV2.S vaccination and SARS-CoV-2 variants. In the study overall: Intramuscular Ad26.COV2.S at 5x10^10 or 1x10^11 viral particles.

Some clones are missing from TCRdb's copy, which holds only in-frame ones; the method was immunoSEQ multiplex PCR. In the table there are about 400,000 clones, about four fifths of which are singletons. CDR3 size: 17 residues. Trimming left V 6 bases short and J 0 bases short, with 16 bases between. Study-level findings and limits: Responses of spike-specific T cells (both CD8+ and CD4+) reportedly showed substantial breadth after vaccination. Total T cell responses may have been underestimated by the TCR breadth and depth analyses. Spike-specific TCR breadth ran higher among vaccine recipients than placebo recipients.

This clone occurred a few times. The antigen is undetermined. The treatment is: over 15 received Ad26.COV2.S at low or high dose, single or two shots; 5 received placebo; per-sample allocation not given. Sampling was performed 63 days after the first vaccine or placebo injection. The sample was peripheral blood, taken in a trial of Ad26.COV2.S vaccine versus placebo. J is TRBJ1-6 and V is TRBV5-7; D perhaps matches TRBD1 (5 bases). TRBV5-7 is an open reading frame whose function is uncertain. This TCR derives from a person aged 18-65 years who received the Ad26.COV2.S COVID-19 vaccine or a placebo. The CDR3 region is CASTEGRGSSYNSPLHF. DNA for the CDR3: TGTGCCAGCACCGAGGGGAGGGGAAGCTCCTATAATTCACCCCTCCACTTT.